This TCR beta chain stems from a study of T cells in tuberculosis. V lost 4 bases and J 6 bases, leaving 13 bases between the germline ends. The CDR3 sequence is 13 residues long. Germline lookup yields CDR1 SGHRS and CDR2 YFSETQ. Clones were read by immunoSEQ multiplex PCR, and TCRdb kept only the in-frame ones, dropping some. The sample carries about 29,000 clones, approximately 93% recorded once. This receptor was taken from a donor aged 5-35 years with latent tuberculosis or without tuberculosis infection. The specimen was PBMCs. The rearrangement joins TRBV5-1 to TRBJ1-2, with D uncertain. The CDR3 region has the DNA TGCGCCAGCAGCGACGCCCGGGGTCATGGCTACACCTTC. This gives the protein CASSDARGHGYTF.